The clone carrying this T cell receptor beta chain was detected only a few times. What it binds is not known. In germline, CDR1 is SGHTA, CDR2 FQGNSA. This CDR3 has 18 amino acids. The V end lost 1 base, the J end lost 0 bases, and 19 bases lay between the germline ends. This specimen belongs to a study of T cell repertoires in cytomegalovirus infection. Study-wide background: In public TCR beta signatures, there were indications of both CMV infection and matching HLA type.

TCRdb processed the reads anew with MiXCR; each CDR3 protein has one entry. This repertoire shows 570,000 or so distinct CDR3 sequences, 40% found once; its top ten account for roughly 50%. Findings and limits, study-wide: Carriage of CMV together with the relevant HLA was identifiable through cumulative public TCR beta family frequency.

This receptor was obtained from a human donor in good health (CMV status not recorded). Some clones in this sample may be carry-over from other donors' samples. This chain links TRBV7-2 with TRBJ2-7, with D possibly TRBD1 on 6 matching bases. Sequenced material: cultured PBMCs, taken from culture after CMV antigen stimulation. This chain's CDR3 is CASSLGVVGQPSSYEQYF. The CDR3 region has the DNA TGTGCCAGCAGCTTAGGGGTCGTAGGACAGCCCAGCTCCTACGAGCAGTACTTC.